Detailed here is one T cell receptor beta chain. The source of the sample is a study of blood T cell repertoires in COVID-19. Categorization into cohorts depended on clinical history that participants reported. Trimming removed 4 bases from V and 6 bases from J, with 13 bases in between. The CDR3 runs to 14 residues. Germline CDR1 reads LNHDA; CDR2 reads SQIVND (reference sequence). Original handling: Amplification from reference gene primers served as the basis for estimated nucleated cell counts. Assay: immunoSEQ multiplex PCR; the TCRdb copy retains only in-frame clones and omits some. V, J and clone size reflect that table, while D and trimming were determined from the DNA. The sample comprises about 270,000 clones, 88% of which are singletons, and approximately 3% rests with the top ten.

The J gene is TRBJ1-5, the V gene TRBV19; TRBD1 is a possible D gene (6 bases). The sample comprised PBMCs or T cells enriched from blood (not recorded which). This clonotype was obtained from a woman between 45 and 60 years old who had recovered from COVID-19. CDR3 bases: TGTGCCAGTAGTACTCACAGGGCCGGTCAGCCCCAGCATTTT. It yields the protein CASSTHRAGQPQHF.